Sequencing of this T cell receptor beta chain was carried out in a study of OX40 agonist ivuxolimab in advanced cancers. The wider study: The group had a mean age of 60 years, ranged from 23 to 79, and was 80% to 90% male.

This clone was observed once. Its specificity is unknown. Overall study findings and caveats: In the 0.1 to 3.0 mg/kg range, CD4+ and CD8+ blood T cells had expanded clonally by week 6. Undetermined was the antigen specificity of the expanded peripheral T cells.

With autoimmune disease history or systemic immunosuppression, patients were excluded. Assay used: immunoSEQ multiplex PCR; TCRdb lists only in-frame clones, some missing. The repertoire holds about 38,000 clones, with nearly 85% as singletons. The V end lost 3 bases, the J end lost 14 bases, and 15 bases lay between the germline ends. The V gene's germline CDR1 is SGHDT and CDR2 YYEEEE. This CDR3 is built from 12 residues. The sample was CD4+ or CD8+ T cells sorted from blood, taken in a trial of the OX40 agonist ivuxolimab. This clonotype was obtained from an adult with an advanced solid tumor such as melanoma, head and neck, liver or kidney cancer. The genes are TRBV5-6 and TRBJ2-1; TRBD1 might be the D (6 bases). CDR3 protein: CASSSRDTREFF. DNA of the CDR3: TGTGCCAGCAGCTCCCGGGACACCCGAGAGTTCTTC.